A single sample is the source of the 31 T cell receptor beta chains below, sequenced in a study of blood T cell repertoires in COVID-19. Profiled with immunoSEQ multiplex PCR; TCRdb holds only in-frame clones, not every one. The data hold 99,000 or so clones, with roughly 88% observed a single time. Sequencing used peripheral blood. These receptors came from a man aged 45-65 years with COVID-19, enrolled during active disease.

CDR3 in amino acids: CASRATNYGEQYF. The CDR3 region has the DNA TGCGCCAGCAGGGCAACGAACTACGGCGAGCAGTACTTC. V and J are TRBV10-2 and TRBJ2-7; D is unresolved. Germline V gene data show CDR1 as WSHSY and CDR2 as SAAADI. CDR3 length equals 13 residues. Trimming removed 6 bases at V and 6 bases at J, with 15 bases between.

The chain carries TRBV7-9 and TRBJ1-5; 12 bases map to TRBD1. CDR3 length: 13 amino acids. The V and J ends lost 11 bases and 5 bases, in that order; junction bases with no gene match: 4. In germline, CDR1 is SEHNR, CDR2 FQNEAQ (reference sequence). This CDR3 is CASGTGGDQPQHF. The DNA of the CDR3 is TGTGCCTCTGGGACAGGGGGCGATCAGCCCCAGCATTTT.

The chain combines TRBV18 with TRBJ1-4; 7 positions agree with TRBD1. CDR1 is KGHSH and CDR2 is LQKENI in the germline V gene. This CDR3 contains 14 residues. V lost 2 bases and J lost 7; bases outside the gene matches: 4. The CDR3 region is CASSPSRQGEKLFF. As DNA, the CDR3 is TGTGCCAGCTCACCATCGAGACAGGGTGAAAAACTGTTTTTT.

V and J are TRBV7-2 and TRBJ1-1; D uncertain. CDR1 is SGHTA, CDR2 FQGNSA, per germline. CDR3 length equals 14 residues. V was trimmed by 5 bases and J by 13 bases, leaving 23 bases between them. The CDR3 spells CASSAPGTRNMGFF. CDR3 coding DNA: TGTGCCAGCAGCGCGCCGGGAACCCGAAATATGGGTTTCTTT.

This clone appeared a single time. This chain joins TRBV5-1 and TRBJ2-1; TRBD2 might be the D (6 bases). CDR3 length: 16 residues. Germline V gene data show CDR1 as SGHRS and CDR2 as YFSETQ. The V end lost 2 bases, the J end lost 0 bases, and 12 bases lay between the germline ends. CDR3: CASSFLAFSSYNEQFF. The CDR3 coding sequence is TGCGCCAGCAGCTTTCTAGCGTTCAGCTCCTACAATGAGCAGTTCTTC.

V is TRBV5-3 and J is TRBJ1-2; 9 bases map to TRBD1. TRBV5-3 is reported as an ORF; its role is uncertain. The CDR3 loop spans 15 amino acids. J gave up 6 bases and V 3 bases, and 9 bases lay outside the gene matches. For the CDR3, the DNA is TGTGCCAGAAGCTCCAAGACCGGGACAGGGAATGGCTACACCTTC. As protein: CARSSKTGTGNGYTF.

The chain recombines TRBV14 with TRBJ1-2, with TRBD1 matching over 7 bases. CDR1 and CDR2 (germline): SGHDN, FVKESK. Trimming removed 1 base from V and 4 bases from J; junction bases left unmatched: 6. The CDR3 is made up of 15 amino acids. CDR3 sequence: CASSQAKGATYGYTF. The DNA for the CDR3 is TGTGCCAGCAGCCAAGCGAAGGGGGCGACCTATGGCTACACCTTC.

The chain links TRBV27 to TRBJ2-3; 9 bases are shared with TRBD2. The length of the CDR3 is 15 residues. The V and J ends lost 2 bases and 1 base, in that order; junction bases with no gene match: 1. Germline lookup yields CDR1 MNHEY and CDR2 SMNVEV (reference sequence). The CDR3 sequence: CASSLIAGGTDTQYF. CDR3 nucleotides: TGTGCCAGCAGTTTAATAGCGGGGGGCACAGATACGCAGTATTTT.

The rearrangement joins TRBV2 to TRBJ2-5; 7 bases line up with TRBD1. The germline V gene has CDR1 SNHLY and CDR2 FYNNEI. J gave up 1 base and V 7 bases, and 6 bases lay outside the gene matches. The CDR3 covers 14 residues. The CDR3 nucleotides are TGTGCCAGCACGCGGACAGGAGTCCAAGAGACCCAGTACTTC. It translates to CASTRTGVQETQYF.

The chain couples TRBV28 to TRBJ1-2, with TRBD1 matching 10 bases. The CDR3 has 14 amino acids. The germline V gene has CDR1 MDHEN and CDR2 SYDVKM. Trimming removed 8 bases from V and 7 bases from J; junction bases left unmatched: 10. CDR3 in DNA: TGTGCCAGCCGAGTTTCCAGGACAGGGGGTGGCTACACCTTC. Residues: CASRVSRTGGGYTF.

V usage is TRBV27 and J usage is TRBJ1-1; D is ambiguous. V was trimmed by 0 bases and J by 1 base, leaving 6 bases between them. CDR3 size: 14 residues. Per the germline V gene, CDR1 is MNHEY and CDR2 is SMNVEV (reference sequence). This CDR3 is CASSLSARNTEAFF. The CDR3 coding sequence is TGTGCCAGCAGTTTATCCGCGCGGAACACTGAAGCTTTCTTT.

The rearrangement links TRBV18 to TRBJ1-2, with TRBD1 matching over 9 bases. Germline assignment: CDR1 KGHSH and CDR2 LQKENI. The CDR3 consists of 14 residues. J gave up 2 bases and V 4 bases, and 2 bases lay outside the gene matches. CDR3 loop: CASSLGTGNYGYTF. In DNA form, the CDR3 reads TGTGCCAGCTCACTAGGGACAGGGAACTATGGCTACACCTTC.

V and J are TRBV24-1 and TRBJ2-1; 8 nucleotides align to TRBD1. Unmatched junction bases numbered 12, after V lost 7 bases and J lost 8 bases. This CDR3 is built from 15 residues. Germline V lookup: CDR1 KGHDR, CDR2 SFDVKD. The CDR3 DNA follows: TGTGCCACCAGAAGCAGGACAGGGAAACTTGATGAGCAGTTCTTC. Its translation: CATRSRTGKLDEQFF.

CDR3 protein: CSADRDRVGYTF. In DNA, the CDR3 is TGCAGCGCGGACCGGGACAGGGTCGGCTACACCTTC. The chain uses TRBV29-1 and TRBJ1-2; 9 bases align to TRBD1. The CDR3 sequence is 12 residues long. The germline V gene has CDR1 SQVTM and CDR2 ANQGSEA. Germline trimming cut 7 bases from V and 8 bases from J; bases unmatched to any gene: 8.

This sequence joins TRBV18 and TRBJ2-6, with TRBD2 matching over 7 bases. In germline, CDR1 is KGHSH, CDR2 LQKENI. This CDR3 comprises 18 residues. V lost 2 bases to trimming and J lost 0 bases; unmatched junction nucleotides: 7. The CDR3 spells CASSPRGGSTSGANVLTF. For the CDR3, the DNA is TGTGCCAGCTCACCAAGGGGCGGGAGTACCTCTGGGGCCAACGTCCTGACTTTC.

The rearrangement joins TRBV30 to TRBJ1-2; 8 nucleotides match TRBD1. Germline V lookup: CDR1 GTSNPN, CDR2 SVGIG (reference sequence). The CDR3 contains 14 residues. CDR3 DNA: TGTGCTTTATTAGACAGGGGCATTCACTATGGCTACACCTTC. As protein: CALLDRGIHYGYTF.

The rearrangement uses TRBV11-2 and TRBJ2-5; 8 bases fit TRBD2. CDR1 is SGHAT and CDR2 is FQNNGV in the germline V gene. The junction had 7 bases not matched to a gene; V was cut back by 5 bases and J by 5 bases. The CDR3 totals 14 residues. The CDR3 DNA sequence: TGTGCCAGCAGCGGTCGGACTAGCTGGGAGACCCAGTACTTC. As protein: CASSGRTSWETQYF.

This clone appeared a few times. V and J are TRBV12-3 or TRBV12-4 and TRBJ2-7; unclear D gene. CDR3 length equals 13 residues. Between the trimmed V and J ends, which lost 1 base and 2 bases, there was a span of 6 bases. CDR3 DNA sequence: TGTGCCAGCAGTTTAGGGCGGACCTACGAGCAGTACTTC. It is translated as CASSLGRTYEQYF.

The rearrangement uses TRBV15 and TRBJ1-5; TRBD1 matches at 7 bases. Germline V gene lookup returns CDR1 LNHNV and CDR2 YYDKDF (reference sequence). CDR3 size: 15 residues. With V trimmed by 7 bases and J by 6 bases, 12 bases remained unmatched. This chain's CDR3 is CATKPRQGRSQPQHF. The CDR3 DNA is TGTGCCACCAAACCCCGACAGGGAAGAAGTCAGCCCCAGCATTTT.

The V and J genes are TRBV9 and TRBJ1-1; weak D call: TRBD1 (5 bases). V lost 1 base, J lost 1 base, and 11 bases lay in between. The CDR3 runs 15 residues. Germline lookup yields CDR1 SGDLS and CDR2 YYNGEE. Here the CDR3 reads CASSVMDTPNTEAFF. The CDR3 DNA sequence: TGTGCCAGCAGCGTAATGGACACTCCGAACACTGAAGCTTTCTTT.

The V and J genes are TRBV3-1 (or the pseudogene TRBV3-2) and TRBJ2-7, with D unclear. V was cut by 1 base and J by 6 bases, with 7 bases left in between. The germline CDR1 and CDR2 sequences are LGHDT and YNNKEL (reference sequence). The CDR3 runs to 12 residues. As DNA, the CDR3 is TGTGCCAGCAGCCAAGCCAGTTCCGAGCAGTACTTC. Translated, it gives CASSQASSEQYF.

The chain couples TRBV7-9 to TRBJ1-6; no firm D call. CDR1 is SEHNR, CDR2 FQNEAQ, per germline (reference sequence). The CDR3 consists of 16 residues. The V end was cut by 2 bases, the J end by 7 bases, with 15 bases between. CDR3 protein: CASSLFLGGLNSPLHF. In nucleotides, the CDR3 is TGTGCCAGCAGCTTATTTCTCGGCGGACTCAATTCACCCCTCCACTTT. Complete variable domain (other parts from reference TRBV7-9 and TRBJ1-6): DTGVSQNPRHKITKRGQNVTFRCDPISEHNRLYWYRQTLGQGPEFLTYFQNEAQLEKSRLLSDRFSAERPKGSFSTLEIQRTEQGDSAMYLCASSLFLGGLNSPLHFGNGTRLTVT.

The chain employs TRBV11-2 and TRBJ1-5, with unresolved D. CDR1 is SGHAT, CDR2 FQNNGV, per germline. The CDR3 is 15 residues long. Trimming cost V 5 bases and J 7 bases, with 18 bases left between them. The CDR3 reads CASSRQLGFDQPQHF. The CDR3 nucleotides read TGTGCCAGCAGCCGCCAACTAGGGTTCGACCAGCCCCAGCATTTT.

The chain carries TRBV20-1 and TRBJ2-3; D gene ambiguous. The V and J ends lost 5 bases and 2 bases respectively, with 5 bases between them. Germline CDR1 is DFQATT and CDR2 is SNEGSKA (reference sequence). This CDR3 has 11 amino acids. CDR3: CSASDTDTQYF. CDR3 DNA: TGCAGTGCTTCAGACACAGATACGCAGTATTTT.

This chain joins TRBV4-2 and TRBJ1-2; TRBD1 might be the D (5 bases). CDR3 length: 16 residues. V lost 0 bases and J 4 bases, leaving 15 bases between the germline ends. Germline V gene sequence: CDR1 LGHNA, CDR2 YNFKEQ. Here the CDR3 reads CASSQDHSDRTYGYTF. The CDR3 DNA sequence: TGTGCCAGCAGCCAAGATCACTCCGACAGAACCTATGGCTACACCTTC.

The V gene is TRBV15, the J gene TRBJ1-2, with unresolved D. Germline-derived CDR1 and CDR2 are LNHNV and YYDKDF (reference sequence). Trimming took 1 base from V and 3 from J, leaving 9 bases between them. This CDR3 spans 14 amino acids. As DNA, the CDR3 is TGTGCCACCAGCAGAGTGGAGGGTTACTATGGCTACACCTTC. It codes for CATSRVEGYYGYTF.

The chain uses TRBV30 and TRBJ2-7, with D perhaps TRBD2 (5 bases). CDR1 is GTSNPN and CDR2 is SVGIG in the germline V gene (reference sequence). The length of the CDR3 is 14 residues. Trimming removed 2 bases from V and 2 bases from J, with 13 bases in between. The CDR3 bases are TGTGCCTGGAGTACGGGCCTCGGGGCCTACGAGCAGTACTTC. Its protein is CAWSTGLGAYEQYF.

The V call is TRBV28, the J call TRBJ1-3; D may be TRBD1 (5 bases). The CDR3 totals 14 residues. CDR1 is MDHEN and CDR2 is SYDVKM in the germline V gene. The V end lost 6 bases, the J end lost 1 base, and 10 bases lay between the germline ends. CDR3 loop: CASRAAGSGNTIYF. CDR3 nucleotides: TGTGCCAGCAGGGCGGCAGGGTCTGGAAACACCATATATTTT. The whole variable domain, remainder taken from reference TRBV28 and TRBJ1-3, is DVKVTQSSRYLVKRTGEKVFLECVQDMDHENMFWYRQDPGLGLRLIYFSYDVKMKEKGDIPEGYSVSREKKERFSLILESASTNQTSMYLCASRAAGSGNTIYFGEGSWLTVV.

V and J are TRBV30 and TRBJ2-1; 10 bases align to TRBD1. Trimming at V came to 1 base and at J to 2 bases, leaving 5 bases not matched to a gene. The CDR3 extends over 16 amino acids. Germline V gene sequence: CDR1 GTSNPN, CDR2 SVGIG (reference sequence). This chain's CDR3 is CAWSATTGGAYNEQFF. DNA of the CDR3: TGTGCCTGGAGTGCCACGACAGGGGGCGCCTACAATGAGCAGTTCTTC.

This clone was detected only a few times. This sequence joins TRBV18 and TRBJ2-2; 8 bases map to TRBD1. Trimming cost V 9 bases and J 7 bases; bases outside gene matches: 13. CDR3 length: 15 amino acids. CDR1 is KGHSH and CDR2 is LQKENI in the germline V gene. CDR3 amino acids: CASSSGQGSFGELFF. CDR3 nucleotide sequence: TGTGCCAGTTCATCCGGACAGGGATCATTCGGGGAGCTGTTTTTT.

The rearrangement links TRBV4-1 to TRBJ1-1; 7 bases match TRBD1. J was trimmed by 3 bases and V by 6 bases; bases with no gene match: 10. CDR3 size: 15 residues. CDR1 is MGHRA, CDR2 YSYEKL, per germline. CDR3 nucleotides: TGCGCCAGCAGAACGACAGGGCTAGGGCACACTGAAGCTTTCTTT. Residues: CASRTTGLGHTEAFF.